This T cell receptor beta chain was retrieved from a study of blood T cell repertoires in COVID-19. About the research overall: Collection of acute and convalescent COVID-19 samples took place in the United States, Italy and Spain.

In the original processing: Reference gene primers were amplified, and this amplification served to estimate nucleated cell counts. Clones were read by immunoSEQ multiplex PCR, and TCRdb kept only the in-frame ones, dropping some. V and J calls and clone size come straight from that table; D and trimming were deduced from the DNA. This sample has 220,000 or so clones, with 84% found just once. Only a few counts were recorded for this clone. The clonotype comes from a woman in her fifties or sixties who had recovered from COVID-19. The material sequenced was peripheral blood.

CDR3 sequence reads: CASQGVNDSPLHF. In DNA, the CDR3 is TGTGCCAGCCAGGGGGTAAATGATTCACCCCTCCACTTT. The chain couples TRBV2 to TRBJ1-6, with 7 bases that match TRBD1. Per the germline V gene, CDR1 is SNHLY and CDR2 is FYNNEI. V shed 8 bases and J 8 bases; nucleotides not matched to a gene: 6. The CDR3 runs to 13 residues.